This T cell receptor beta chain was sequenced during a study of blood T cells in healthy people across ages. Germline V CDR1 and CDR2: SGHRS, YFSETQ. V was pared by 4 bases and J by 11 bases, with 15 bases of the junction left unmatched. The CDR3 sequence is 15 residues long. A J-beta primer mix and a sample-barcoded 5' primer were used in a second PCR of roughly 7 to 12 cycles. Each cDNA was tagged by a template-switch adaptor containing 12 random nucleotides. Via MiXCR, TCRdb re-called the 5' RACE reads, giving one row per CDR3 protein. The sample lists approximately 680,000 distinct CDR3 sequences, 32% occurring once.

The V call is TRBV5-1, the J call TRBJ2-5; 9 bases are shared with TRBD1. The source is an elderly woman in good health. The source material was blood. The DNA of the CDR3 is TGCGCCAGCAGCCACTCCGGGACAGGGACTAATGAGCAGTACTTC. Translated: CASSHSGTGTNEQYF.